This TCR beta chain emerged from a study of blood T cell repertoires in COVID-19 (dated by TCRdb to 2018 to 2021). About the full investigation: Samples from collaborators originated in the United States, Italy and Spain and spanned both the acute and convalescent phases of COVID-19. The prospective study material was composed of cDNA or gDNA derived from T cells, B-cell-depleted T cells, or PBMCs. Deeply sampled blood TCRbeta repertoires from subjects exposed to, actively infected with, or recovered from COVID-19 were included in the dataset. The repertoires were made available in a free public database intended to serve as a resource for research on the immune response to SARS-CoV-2. The samples were drawn from the first 160 participants of the ongoing ImmuneRACE study and from roughly 1,300 subjects provided by 6 global collaborators. Sample metadata almost always included a de-identified subject ID, COVID-19 status, age in years and sex. Where available, HLA class I and class II types were obtained from metadata supplied by the sample provider rather than from assay-based typing. Broader findings and caveats from the paper: The amount of clinical and demographic metadata varied by source and participant and was provided uncurated.

This clone was observed many times. Its antigen remains undetermined. No clone much larger than this one lies a single base away; base qualities are absent. The CDR3 covers 15 residues, taking in both the cysteine and the phenylalanine. Left in the record is the CDR3 DNA by itself, 45 bases read in frame from the first base. Trimming removed 3 bases from V and 10 bases from J; the gene matches leave 13 bases unexplained. The CDR1 and CDR2 encoded by the germline V gene (reference sequence) are SEHNR and FQNEAQ. In the prospective study, participants were 18 to 89 years old, resided in 24 geographic areas of the United States, and were enrolled through a virtual design. In the prospective study, cohorts were assigned on the basis of participant-reported clinical history obtained from a screening survey and a study questionnaire. Recovered participants in ImmuneRACE Cohort 3 were defined as having two consecutive negative NP/OP PCR tests, clearance from a healthcare professional, or resolution of symptoms. In the prospective study, mobile phlebotomists collected whole blood, serum and a nasopharyngeal or oropharyngeal swab from each participant. Participants in the prospective study had the option to provide additional blood draws and questionnaires over an approximately 2-month period. Blood samples from the prospective study were shipped frozen or at room temperature prior to DNA extraction.

TCRbeta CDR3 regions were amplified from genomic DNA using the immunoSEQ Assay, a bias-controlled multiplex PCR. On the authors' methods: The number of nucleated cells in each sample was estimated by amplification of reference gene primers within the assay. To quantify the absolute abundance of each unique TCRbeta CDR3 rearrangement, sequence reads were collapsed and filtered. For each sample, productive Simpson clonality was calculated by taking the square root of Simpson's diversity index across productive rearrangements. The table was pulled from immuneACCESS by TCRdb, which kept in-frame rearrangements only. Such tables lose some clones; where checked, under half of the loss comes from unresolved V genes, and the rest has no known cause. D and trimming come from the DNA, and the V and J calls and clone size come from that table. The sample table lists roughly 450,000 clones, around 91% of them with a count of one. About 0.63% of the sample is taken by the ten largest.

This chain joins TRBV7-9 to TRBJ1-2; 8 junctional bases match TRBD1. The TCR originated in a man between 18 and 35 years old who had recovered from COVID-19. Specimen: PBMCs or T cells enriched from blood (not recorded which). The CDR3 sequence is CASSFVGSRGHDYTF. The sequenced DNA is TGTGCCAGCAGCTTTGTCGGATCCAGGGGGCATGACTACACCTTC.